This T cell receptor (beta chain) came from a study of CD8+ T cells in alopecia areata. RNA, once extracted, was reverse transcribed into cDNA for use as the sequencing template. Here immunoSEQ multiplex PCR was the method, and the copy in TCRdb shows in-frame clones only, minus some. The profile covers roughly 130,000 clones, with around three fifths appearing a single time and roughly 4.8% taken by the ten largest. The CDR3 runs to 13 residues. V dropped 7 bases and J dropped 7 bases, with 14 bases sitting between them. The germline V gene has CDR1 LNHDA and CDR2 SQIVND (reference sequence). This receptor was obtained from a human donor with alopecia areata. Source: CD4+ T cells sorted from blood, taken at week 0. The rearrangement uses TRBV19 and TRBJ2-1; D is perhaps TRBD2 (6 bases). The chain's CDR3 is CASTRDLGNEQFF. CDR3 in DNA: TGTGCCAGTACGAGGGACTTGGGTAATGAGCAGTTCTTC.